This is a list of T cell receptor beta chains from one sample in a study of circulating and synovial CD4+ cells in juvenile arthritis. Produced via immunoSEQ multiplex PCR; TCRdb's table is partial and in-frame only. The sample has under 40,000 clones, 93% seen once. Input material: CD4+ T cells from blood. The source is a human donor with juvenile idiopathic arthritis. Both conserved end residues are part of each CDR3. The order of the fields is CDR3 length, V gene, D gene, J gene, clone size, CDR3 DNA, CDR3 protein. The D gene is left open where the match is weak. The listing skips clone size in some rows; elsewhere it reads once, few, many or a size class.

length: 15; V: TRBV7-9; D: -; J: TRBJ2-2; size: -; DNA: TGTGCCAGCAGCTTAACCCGGGCGAACACCGGGGAGCTGTTTTTT; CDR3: CASSLTRANTGELFF
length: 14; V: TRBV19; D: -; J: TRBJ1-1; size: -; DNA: TGTGCCAGTAGTATAATGGGCCCGAACACTGAAGCTTTCTTT; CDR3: CASSIMGPNTEAFF
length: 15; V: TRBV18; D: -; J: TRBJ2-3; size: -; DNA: TGTGCCAGCTCACCCGGACAAGGTTTGTCAGATACGCAGTATTTT; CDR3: CASSPGQGLSDTQYF
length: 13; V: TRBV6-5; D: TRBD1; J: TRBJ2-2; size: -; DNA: TGTGCCACCCGACAGGGGTCACTCGGGGAGCTGTTTTTT; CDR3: CATRQGSLGELFF
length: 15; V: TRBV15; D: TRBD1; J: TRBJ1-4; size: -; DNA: TGTGCCACCCCCCCTCCGGGACAGCTTAATGAAAAACTGTTTTTT; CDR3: CATPPPGQLNEKLFF
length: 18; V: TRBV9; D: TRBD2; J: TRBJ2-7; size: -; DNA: TGTGCCAGCAGCGTAGATCCCAGCCCGACTAGCGTTCTCTACGAGCAGTACTTC; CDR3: CASSVDPSPTSVLYEQYF
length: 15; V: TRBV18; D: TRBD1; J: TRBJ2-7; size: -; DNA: TGTGCCAGCTCAAAAACCGGGACAGGGGTGTCCGAGCAGTACTTC; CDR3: CASSKTGTGVSEQYF
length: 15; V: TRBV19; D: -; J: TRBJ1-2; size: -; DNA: TGTGCCAGTAGACCCAATGGACAGCTTAACTATGGCTACACCTTC; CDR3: CASRPNGQLNYGYTF
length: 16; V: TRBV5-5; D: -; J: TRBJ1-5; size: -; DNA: TGTGCCAGCAGCCTCCTGGGGGCAAACTCCAATCAGCCCCAGCATTTT; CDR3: CASSLLGANSNQPQHF
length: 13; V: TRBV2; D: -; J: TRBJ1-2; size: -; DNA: TGTGCCAGCAGTCTCGACAAGAACTATGGCTACACCTTC; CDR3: CASSLDKNYGYTF
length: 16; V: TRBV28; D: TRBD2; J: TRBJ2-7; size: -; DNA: TGTGCCAGCAGGTCCGGACTAGGCCCTGATTCTGACGAGCAGTACTTC; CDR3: CASRSGLGPDSDEQYF
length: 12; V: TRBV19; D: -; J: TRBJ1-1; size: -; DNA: TGTGCCAGTAGTTCTACAGGGTTCGGCGCTTTCTTT; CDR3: CASSSTGFGAFF
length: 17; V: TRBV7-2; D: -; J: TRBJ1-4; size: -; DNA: TGTGCCAGCAGCTTACCGAACAGGAACCCTATTAATGAAAAACTGTTTTTT; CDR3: CASSLPNRNPINEKLFF
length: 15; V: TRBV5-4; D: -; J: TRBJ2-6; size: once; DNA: TGTGCCAGCAGCTTGATCTCTGAGGGGGCCAACGTCCTGACTTTC; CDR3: CASSLISEGANVLTF
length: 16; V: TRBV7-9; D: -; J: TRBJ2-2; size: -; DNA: TGTGCCAGCAGCTTATTATTGGGACACAACACCGGGGAGCTGTTTTTT; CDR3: CASSLLLGHNTGELFF
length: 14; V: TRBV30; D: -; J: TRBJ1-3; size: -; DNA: TGTGCCTGGAGTGTACGGGGGGATGGAAACACCATATATTTT; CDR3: CAWSVRGDGNTIYF
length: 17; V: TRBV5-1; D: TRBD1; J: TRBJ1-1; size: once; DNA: TGCGCCAGCAGCGCCTTAGGACAGGGGGGACGAGGAGCCGAAGCTTTCTTT; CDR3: CASSALGQGGRGAEAFF